Shown below are 4 T cell receptor beta chains from a single sample sequenced in a study of shared clonotypes between healthy human individuals. The table came from immunoSEQ multiplex PCR; TCRdb's copy has only in-frame clones and leaves some out. The data hold about 2.3 million clones, with around 90% observed a single time. The sample was naive CD4+ T cells from PBMCs. Subset indicated: CD45RA+ positively selected. Receptor source: a man aged 18 to 29 in good health. Some clones in this sample may be carry-over from other donors' samples.

This clone was found once. This CDR3 reads CASSGTGKGCTDTQYF. CDR3 nucleotide sequence: TGTGCCAGCAGTGGGACAGGGAAAGGTTGCACAGATACGCAGTATTTT. This rearrangement joins TRBV6-4 to TRBJ2-3; 8 bases agree with TRBD1. V lost 4 bases and J lost 1; bases outside the gene matches: 7. This CDR3 has 16 residues. Per germline, CDR1 MRHNA and CDR2 SNTAGT.

Concerning this clone itself: Other DNA sequences in the same sample also yield this CDR3. The rearrangement joins TRBV30 to TRBJ1-1; D is undetermined. The germline V gene has CDR1 GTSNPN and CDR2 SVGIG (reference sequence). V was pared by 3 bases and J by 5 bases, with 10 bases between. The CDR3 covers 12 residues. The CDR3 DNA is TGTGCCTGGAGCCCGGGCCCAACTGAAGCTTTCTTT. Translated, it gives CAWSPGPTEAFF.

With respect to this clone: At one end the junction does not follow the germline gene, possibly because of a read error. The chain employs TRBV28 and TRBJ2-7, with D possibly matching TRBD1 (5 bases). CDR1 is MDHEN, CDR2 SYDVKM, per germline. This CDR3 is 11 amino acids long. The CDR3 DNA reads TGTGCCAGCAGGACAACAGGCGTGGTACGCTTC. This sequence encodes CASRTTGVVRF.

CDR3 sequence reads: CASSPTTGSEAFF. In nucleotides, the CDR3 is TGTGCCAGCAGCCCAACGACAGGGTCTGAAGCTTTCTTT. The rearrangement joins TRBV7-6 to TRBJ1-1, with 7 bases lining up with TRBD1. The germline gives CDR1 SGHVS, CDR2 FNYEAQ. This CDR3 spans 13 amino acids. V lost 5 bases and J lost 6; bases outside the gene matches: 6.